This TCR beta chain derives from a study of T cell clonotyping in hematopoietic cell transplantation. Overall study results and limits: At the given depth, recipient repertoires were over 95% de novo clonotypes. Pathologically expanded recipient clonotypes increased progressively from day 30 to day 180 as diversity fell.

Repertoires were generated with immunoSEQ multiplex PCR, while TCRdb's copy carries only in-frame clones and drops some. The sample records 10,000 to 15,000 clones, 90% being singletons. In the case of this clone: Antigen unknown.

The clonotype originates from a man aged 30 to 45 in good health. Some clones in this sample may be carry-over from other donors' samples. The source material was peripheral blood mononuclear cells.

The CDR3 nucleotides are TGCAGCGTTGAAACAGTATCTGAAGCTTTCTTT. It yields the protein CSVETVSEAFF. V usage is TRBV29-1 and J usage is TRBJ1-1; D not certain. This CDR3 region has 11 residues. CDR1 is SQVTM, CDR2 ANQGSEA, per germline. The V end was cut by 2 bases, the J end by 6 bases, with 7 bases between.